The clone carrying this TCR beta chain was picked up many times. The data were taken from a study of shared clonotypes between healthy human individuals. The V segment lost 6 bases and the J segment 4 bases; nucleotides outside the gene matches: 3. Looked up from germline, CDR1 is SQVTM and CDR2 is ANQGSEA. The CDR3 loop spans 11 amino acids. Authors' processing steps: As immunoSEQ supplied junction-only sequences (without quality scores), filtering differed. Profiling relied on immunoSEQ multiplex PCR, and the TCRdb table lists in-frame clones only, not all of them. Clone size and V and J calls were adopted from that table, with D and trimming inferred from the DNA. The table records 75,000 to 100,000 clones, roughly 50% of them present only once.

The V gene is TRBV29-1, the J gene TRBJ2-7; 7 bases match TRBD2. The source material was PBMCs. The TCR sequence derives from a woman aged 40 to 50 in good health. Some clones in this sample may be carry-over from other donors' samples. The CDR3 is CSVREGYEQYF. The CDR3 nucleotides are TGCAGCGTCAGGGAGGGGTACGAGCAGTACTTC.